The TCR beta chain under discussion was sequenced for a study of blood T cell repertoires in COVID-19. Per the original methods: Cell counts per sample came from amplifying reference gene primers. The data were produced by immunoSEQ multiplex PCR, yet TCRdb's version contains in-frame clones alone and is incomplete. D and trimming were read from the DNA, whereas the V and J calls and clone size are those reported in that table. The sample holds roughly 250,000 clones, 85% to 95% seen once. The origin of this receptor is a woman between 18 and 30 years old who had recovered from COVID-19. Sequenced: PBMCs or T cells enriched from blood (not recorded which).

The CDR3 nucleotides read TGCGCCAGCAGCTTGGGTCTTCTGGGGCAGGGACAAACAGATACGCAGTATTTT. Encoded protein: CASSLGLLGQGQTDTQYF. The rearrangement links TRBV5-1 to TRBJ2-3, with a weak D call TRBD1 (6 bases). Germline V CDR1 and CDR2: SGHRS, YFSETQ. The V end was cut by 0 bases, the J end by 3 bases, with 20 bases between. This CDR3 has 18 amino acids. Full variable domain (missing parts from reference TRBV5-1 and TRBJ2-3): KAGVTQTPRYLIKTRGQQVTLSCSPISGHRSVSWYQQTPGQGLQFLFEYFSETQRNKGNFPGRFSGRQFSNSRSEMNVSTLELGDSALYLCASSLGLLGQGQTDTQYFGPGTRLTVL.